The sequence of this TCR beta chain was determined in a study of cytomegalovirus exposure and HLA in healthy donors. Findings of the study overall: Later on, analysis showed that most CMV-associated TCR beta chains appeared to be HLA-restricted.

Germline assignment: CDR1 SQVTM and CDR2 ANQGSEA. The CDR3 sequence is 13 residues long. V lost 1 base, J lost 6 bases, and 3 bases stayed unmatched. Concerning this clone itself: The target antigen is unknown.

Primers: 60 Vbeta forward and 13 Jbeta reverse. TCRdb's copy holds only in-frame clones and misses some; the assay was immunoSEQ multiplex PCR. The sample yields over 100,000 clones, approximately 70% seen once. This sequence originates from a man aged 30 to 45 in good health and CMV-seropositive. The V call is TRBV29-1, the J call TRBJ2-4, with 7 bases fitting TRBD1. Input material: PBMCs. CDR3 DNA sequence: TGCAGCGTTGAAGGTCGACAGGGAAACATTCAGTACTTC. The encoded protein is CSVEGRQGNIQYF.